These T cell receptor beta chains were read from a single sample in a study of CD8 T cells in ankylosing spondylitis. TCRdb reanalysed the 5' RACE reads using MiXCR and keeps one entry per CDR3 protein. In the table there are around 430,000 distinct CDR3 sequences, about 15% of which are singletons. Sequences were obtained from blood, either unsorted or a sorted T cell fraction (not recorded which). Source of these receptors: a male donor with ankylosing spondylitis. Both conserved end residues are part of each CDR3. Each record gives: V gene, clone size, J gene, D gene, CDR3 protein, CDR3 DNA. A D gene is named only where the DNA matches it firmly. The size field is filled for only some rows; it gives once, few, many or a size class.

V gene: TRBV7-2; clone size: few; J gene: TRBJ1-5; D gene: .; CDR3 protein: CASSLYSARGNQPQHF; CDR3 DNA: TGTGCCAGCAGCTTATACTCCGCGAGGGGCAATCAGCCCCAGCATTTT
V gene: TRBV5-6; clone size: few; J gene: TRBJ1-3; D gene: TRBD1; CDR3 protein: CASSRETQGANTIYF; CDR3 DNA: TGTGCCAGCAGCCGGGAGACACAGGGGGCAAACACCATATATTTT
V gene: TRBV12-3/TRBV12-4; clone size: few; J gene: TRBJ2-7; D gene: TRBD2; CDR3 protein: CASSFASGPSSYEQYF; CDR3 DNA: TGTGCCAGCAGTTTTGCTAGCGGGCCGAGCTCCTACGAGCAGTACTTC
V gene: TRBV7-2; clone size: few; J gene: TRBJ2-7; D gene: TRBD1; CDR3 protein: CASSSRDRGRYEQYF; CDR3 DNA: TGTGCCAGCAGCTCTCGGGACAGGGGAAGGTACGAGCAGTACTTC
V gene: TRBV28; clone size: .; J gene: TRBJ2-7; D gene: .; CDR3 protein: CASTQSSPYEQYF; CDR3 DNA: TGTGCCAGCACCCAGAGCTCGCCCTACGAGCAGTACTTC
V gene: TRBV15; clone size: few; J gene: TRBJ1-6; D gene: .; CDR3 protein: CATSRAARGPSPLHF; CDR3 DNA: TGTGCCACCAGCAGAGCGGCCAGGGGACCCTCACCCCTCCACTTT
V gene: TRBV24-1; clone size: .; J gene: TRBJ2-3; D gene: TRBD2; CDR3 protein: CATSDRTGAGRGADTQYF; CDR3 DNA: TGTGCCACCAGTGACCGAACGGGAGCGGGACGGGGCGCAGATACGCAGTATTTT
V gene: TRBV9; clone size: .; J gene: TRBJ2-5; D gene: .; CDR3 protein: CASSVHRFGETQYF; CDR3 DNA: TGTGCCAGCAGCGTACACAGGTTTGGTGAGACCCAGTACTTC
V gene: TRBV29-1; clone size: .; J gene: TRBJ2-5; D gene: TRBD2; CDR3 protein: CSVRTSGTSQTQYF; CDR3 DNA: TGCAGCGTGAGGACTAGCGGGACCAGTCAGACCCAGTACTTC
V gene: TRBV29-1; clone size: .; J gene: TRBJ2-1; D gene: TRBD2; CDR3 protein: CSVTLRGTSGSSREQFF; CDR3 DNA: TGCAGCGTCACCCTCCGGGGGACTAGCGGGAGCTCACGTGAGCAGTTCTTC
V gene: TRBV4-1; clone size: .; J gene: TRBJ2-1; D gene: TRBD2; CDR3 protein: CASSQDGPGGPPNEQFF; CDR3 DNA: TGCGCCAGCAGCCAAGATGGGCCGGGGGGTCCTCCCAATGAGCAGTTCTTC
V gene: TRBV6-2/TRBV6-3; clone size: .; J gene: TRBJ2-5; D gene: .; CDR3 protein: CASSYIGLRRETQYF; CDR3 DNA: TGTGCCAGCAGTTACATAGGCTTACGACGGGAGACCCAGTACTTC
V gene: TRBV28; clone size: .; J gene: TRBJ2-2; D gene: .; CDR3 protein: CASRGSVSTGELFF; CDR3 DNA: TGTGCCAGCAGGGGATCCGTAAGCACCGGGGAGCTGTTTTTT
V gene: TRBV20-1; clone size: few; J gene: TRBJ1-5; D gene: .; CDR3 protein: CSAGARAGQPQHF; CDR3 DNA: TGCAGTGCTGGCGCTCGGGCAGGACAGCCCCAGCATTTT
V gene: TRBV5-5; clone size: few; J gene: TRBJ2-3; D gene: TRBD2; CDR3 protein: CASSYTSGDTDTQYF; CDR3 DNA: TGTGCCAGCAGCTACACTAGCGGGGACACAGATACGCAGTATTTT
V gene: TRBV6-5; clone size: few; J gene: TRBJ2-7; D gene: TRBD2; CDR3 protein: CASSYKGYPAGYYEQYF; CDR3 DNA: TGTGCCAGCAGTTACAAAGGTTACCCAGCGGGGTACTACGAGCAGTACTTC
V gene: TRBV5-1; clone size: .; J gene: TRBJ2-5; D gene: TRBD1; CDR3 protein: CASSLSGGQEETQYF; CDR3 DNA: TGCGCCAGCAGCTTGTCAGGGGGCCAGGAAGAGACCCAGTACTTC
V gene: TRBV2; clone size: .; J gene: TRBJ1-1; D gene: .; CDR3 protein: CASSHGLNTEAFF; CDR3 DNA: TGTGCCAGCAGTCACGGGCTGAACACTGAAGCTTTCTTT
V gene: TRBV10-3; clone size: .; J gene: TRBJ2-5; D gene: TRBD1; CDR3 protein: CAISGTGQETQYF; CDR3 DNA: TGTGCCATCAGCGGGACAGGCCAAGAGACCCAGTACTTC
V gene: TRBV18; clone size: .; J gene: TRBJ2-7; D gene: .; CDR3 protein: CASSPRQDPGEQYF; CDR3 DNA: TGTGCCAGCTCACCACGACAGGACCCCGGCGAGCAGTACTTC
V gene: TRBV9; clone size: few; J gene: TRBJ2-7; D gene: .; CDR3 protein: CASSATLGAGEQYF; CDR3 DNA: TGTGCCAGCAGCGCTACCCTCGGGGCTGGCGAGCAGTACTTC
V gene: TRBV5-1; clone size: few; J gene: TRBJ2-2; D gene: .; CDR3 protein: CASSLDGLRSGELFF; CDR3 DNA: TGCGCCAGCAGCTTGGATGGGTTGAGGTCCGGGGAGCTGTTTTTT
V gene: TRBV20-1; clone size: .; J gene: TRBJ1-1; D gene: .; CDR3 protein: CSANKDPDTEAFF; CDR3 DNA: TGCAGTGCCAACAAGGACCCGGACACTGAAGCTTTCTTT
V gene: TRBV7-9; clone size: .; J gene: TRBJ2-2; D gene: .; CDR3 protein: CASTPGTGGVGTKLFF; CDR3 DNA: TGTGCCAGCACCCCGGGGACTGGGGGCGTCGGAACAAAGCTGTTTTTT
V gene: TRBV4-3; clone size: .; J gene: TRBJ1-5; D gene: .; CDR3 protein: CASSQEIYRDTMYQPQHF; CDR3 DNA: TGCGCCAGCAGCCAAGAGATCTACCGGGACACAATGTATCAGCCCCAGCATTTT
V gene: TRBV29-1; clone size: few; J gene: TRBJ2-1; D gene: TRBD2; CDR3 protein: CSVEVWLAGAYNEQFF; CDR3 DNA: TGCAGCGTTGAAGTGTGGCTAGCGGGTGCCTACAATGAGCAGTTCTTC
V gene: TRBV12-3/TRBV12-4; clone size: few; J gene: TRBJ2-2; D gene: TRBD2; CDR3 protein: CASSLPSGVNTGELFF; CDR3 DNA: TGTGCCAGCAGTCTCCCTAGCGGGGTAAACACCGGGGAGCTGTTTTTT
V gene: TRBV30; clone size: .; J gene: TRBJ1-2; D gene: .; CDR3 protein: CASREHNYGYTF; CDR3 DNA: TGTGCCTCCCGTGAACATAACTATGGCTACACCTTC
V gene: TRBV9; clone size: many; J gene: TRBJ2-7; D gene: .; CDR3 protein: CASSVEGTDSYEQYF; CDR3 DNA: TGTGCCAGCAGCGTAGAAGGGACCGACTCCTACGAGCAGTACTTC
V gene: TRBV30; clone size: .; J gene: TRBJ1-2; D gene: .; CDR3 protein: CAWSVRGGANYGYTF; CDR3 DNA: TGTGCCTGGAGTGTACGTGGGGGAGCTAACTATGGCTACACCTTC
V gene: TRBV2; clone size: .; J gene: TRBJ2-1; D gene: TRBD1; CDR3 protein: CASSPDREYEQFF; CDR3 DNA: TGTGCCAGCAGTCCGGACAGGGAGTATGAGCAGTTCTTC
V gene: TRBV5-6; clone size: .; J gene: TRBJ2-3; D gene: .; CDR3 protein: CASSLDTRGDTQYF; CDR3 DNA: TGTGCCAGCAGCTTGGACACTAGAGGAGATACGCAGTATTTT
V gene: TRBV29-1; clone size: .; J gene: TRBJ2-1; D gene: TRBD2; CDR3 protein: CSVENPTSGDSYNEQFF; CDR3 DNA: TGCAGCGTTGAAAACCCGACTAGCGGGGATTCCTACAATGAGCAGTTCTTC
V gene: TRBV6-2/TRBV6-3; clone size: few; J gene: TRBJ1-5; D gene: .; CDR3 protein: CASSYSRGLQHF; CDR3 DNA: TGTGCCAGCAGTTACAGTAGAGGCCTCCAGCATTTT
V gene: TRBV20-1; clone size: .; J gene: TRBJ2-3; D gene: TRBD2; CDR3 protein: CSARDWLAGTSDTQYF; CDR3 DNA: TGCAGTGCTAGAGATTGGCTAGCGGGAACGTCAGATACGCAGTATTTT
V gene: TRBV12-3/TRBV12-4; clone size: .; J gene: TRBJ2-5; D gene: TRBD1; CDR3 protein: CASSLQARSYRGAQETQYF; CDR3 DNA: TGTGCCAGCAGTTTACAGGCGAGATCATACAGGGGGGCCCAAGAGACCCAGTACTTC
V gene: TRBV20-1; clone size: .; J gene: TRBJ2-6; D gene: .; CDR3 protein: CSARDPRSGANVLTF; CDR3 DNA: TGCAGTGCTAGAGATCCCCGCTCTGGGGCCAACGTCCTGACTTTC
V gene: TRBV20-1; clone size: few; J gene: TRBJ1-4; D gene: .; CDR3 protein: CSAYPPGVNEKLFF; CDR3 DNA: TGCAGTGCTTATCCCCCAGGGGTTAATGAAAAACTGTTTTTT
V gene: TRBV10-3; clone size: many; J gene: TRBJ1-1; D gene: .; CDR3 protein: CAISADTRNTEAFF; CDR3 DNA: TGTGCCATCAGTGCGGACACGAGGAACACTGAAGCTTTCTTT
V gene: TRBV18; clone size: few; J gene: TRBJ2-1; D gene: .; CDR3 protein: CASSPLLEGRGNEQFF; CDR3 DNA: TGTGCCAGCTCACCCTTATTAGAGGGCCGGGGCAATGAGCAGTTCTTC
V gene: TRBV5-1; clone size: once; J gene: TRBJ2-7; D gene: .; CDR3 protein: CASSPLAGVSSYEQYF; CDR3 DNA: TGCGCCAGCAGCCCTCTGGCGGGCGTGAGCTCCTACGAGCAGTACTTC
V gene: TRBV7-9; clone size: few; J gene: TRBJ2-2; D gene: TRBD1; CDR3 protein: CASSLGNRGPNTGELFF; CDR3 DNA: TGTGCCAGCAGCTTGGGAAACAGGGGCCCGAACACCGGGGAGCTGTTTTTT
V gene: TRBV4-2; clone size: few; J gene: TRBJ1-2; D gene: .; CDR3 protein: CASSHDEGRDYGYTF; CDR3 DNA: TGTGCCAGCAGCCACGACGAGGGTCGGGACTATGGCTACACCTTC
V gene: TRBV6-2/TRBV6-3; clone size: many; J gene: TRBJ1-1; D gene: .; CDR3 protein: CASSYSRVKYGNTEAFF; CDR3 DNA: TGTGCCAGCAGTTACTCGAGGGTAAAGTACGGGAACACTGAAGCTTTCTTT
V gene: TRBV5-6; clone size: .; J gene: TRBJ1-5; D gene: .; CDR3 protein: CASSLEGKGQPQHF; CDR3 DNA: TGTGCCAGCAGCTTGGAAGGGAAGGGCCAGCCCCAGCATTTT
V gene: TRBV12-3/TRBV12-4; clone size: many; J gene: TRBJ2-4; D gene: .; CDR3 protein: CASSRSGTLNIQYF; CDR3 DNA: TGTGCCAGCAGTAGGAGCGGGACATTAAACATTCAGTACTTC
V gene: TRBV5-6; clone size: .; J gene: TRBJ1-5; D gene: .; CDR3 protein: CVSSRGDQPQHF; CDR3 DNA: TGTGTCAGCAGCCGGGGGGACCAGCCCCAGCATTTT
V gene: TRBV4-1; clone size: .; J gene: TRBJ2-4; D gene: TRBD2; CDR3 protein: CASSPGLAGGVAKNIQYF; CDR3 DNA: TGCGCCAGCAGCCCGGGACTAGCGGGGGGGGTAGCCAAAAACATTCAGTACTTC
V gene: TRBV18; clone size: many; J gene: TRBJ2-7; D gene: TRBD1; CDR3 protein: CASSADRGQSEQYF; CDR3 DNA: TGTGCCAGCTCAGCGGACAGGGGGCAGAGCGAGCAGTACTTC
V gene: TRBV20-1; clone size: few; J gene: TRBJ2-5; D gene: .; CDR3 protein: CSAAWGGETQYF; CDR3 DNA: TGCAGTGCAGCCTGGGGGGGCGAGACCCAGTACTTC
V gene: TRBV6-5; clone size: few; J gene: TRBJ2-7; D gene: .; CDR3 protein: CASSYSGNSREQYF; CDR3 DNA: TGTGCCAGCAGTTACTCTGGGAACTCCCGGGAGCAGTACTTC
V gene: TRBV25-1; clone size: .; J gene: TRBJ1-2; D gene: TRBD1; CDR3 protein: CASRGGPLSYGHTF; CDR3 DNA: TGTGCCAGCAGAGGGGGCCCTTTGTCCTATGGCCACACCTTC
V gene: TRBV9; clone size: .; J gene: TRBJ1-2; D gene: .; CDR3 protein: CASTRVGQSYGYTF; CDR3 DNA: TGTGCCAGCACCCGGGTTGGACAGAGCTATGGCTACACCTTC
V gene: TRBV25-1; clone size: .; J gene: TRBJ2-7; D gene: .; CDR3 protein: CASSEYYSGWDEQYF; CDR3 DNA: TGTGCCAGCAGTGAATATTATTCAGGGTGGGACGAGCAGTACTTC
V gene: TRBV5-1; clone size: few; J gene: TRBJ1-6; D gene: TRBD1; CDR3 protein: CASSLERGRLYNSPLHF; CDR3 DNA: TGCGCCAGCAGCTTGGAAAGGGGGCGTCTCTATAATTCACCCCTCCACTTT